These T cell receptor beta chains were read from a single sample in a study of graft-versus-host responses after intestinal transplantation. Measured with immunoSEQ multiplex PCR; TCRdb has only the in-frame clones, and not every one. The table lists over 120,000 clones, 92% of them singletons. These receptors lack a known antigen. This material consisted of unstimulated CD4+ T cells sorted from spleen or lymph node cells, taken before intestinal transplant. The receptor source for this set is a human donor who received an intestinal transplant. Both conserved end residues are part of each CDR3. The D gene is left open where the match is weak. Only some rows state a clone size, as once, few, many or a class for expanded clones.

J gene	V gene	D gene	clone size	CDR3 protein	CDR3 DNA
TRBJ1-5	TRBV10-3	TRBD1	NA	CAISGAGQLFNQPQHF	TGTGCCATCAGTGGGGCGGGACAGTTGTTCAATCAGCCCCAGCATTTT
TRBJ2-1	TRBV27	NA	NA	CASSLSAQNYNEQFF	TGTGCCAGCAGTTTATCGGCCCAAAACTACAATGAGCAGTTCTTC
TRBJ1-2	TRBV6-1	NA	NA	CASSDEAVYGYTF	TGTGCCAGCAGTGACGAGGCTGTCTATGGCTACACCTTC
TRBJ2-7	TRBV10-3	NA	NA	CAISQDTSYEQYF	TGTGCCATCAGCCAGGACACCTCCTACGAGCAGTACTTC
TRBJ2-4	TRBV28	NA	once	CASSLFGQAKNIQYF	TGTGCCAGCAGTTTATTCGGGCAAGCCAAAAACATTCAGTACTTC
TRBJ2-1	TRBV5-4	NA	NA	CASSFGRGLYNEQFF	TGTGCCAGCAGCTTTGGGCGGGGGCTTTACAATGAGCAGTTCTTC
TRBJ1-2	TRBV4-1	NA	NA	CASSPGQADFYGYTF	TGCGCCAGCAGCCCGGGCCAGGCAGATTTCTATGGCTACACCTTC
TRBJ1-5	TRBV15	NA	NA	CATSRSSGWDHSYSNQPQHF	TGTGCCACCAGCAGGTCCAGTGGGTGGGACCACTCCTATAGCAATCAGCCCCAGCATTTT
TRBJ2-7	TRBV28	NA	NA	CASTSPSYEQYF	TGTGCCAGCACCTCTCCGAGCTACGAGCAGTACTTC
TRBJ1-1	TRBV5-4	NA	NA	CASSPGQWVDTEAFF	TGTGCCAGCAGCCCAGGACAGTGGGTAGACACTGAAGCTTTCTTT
TRBJ2-7	TRBV7-2	TRBD2	NA	CASSRGTSGLSYEQYF	TGTGCCAGCAGCCGAGGGACTAGCGGGCTATCCTACGAGCAGTACTTC
TRBJ2-2	TRBV5-6	TRBD1	once	CASSLASQGDTGELFF	TGTGCCAGCAGCTTGGCTAGCCAGGGGGACACCGGGGAGCTGTTTTTT
TRBJ2-1	TRBV4-1	NA	NA	CASSQGPTRVYNEQFF	TGCGCCAGCAGCCAAGGTCCCACTAGGGTCTACAATGAGCAGTTCTTC
TRBJ1-5	TRBV6-5	NA	NA	CASSYKRGAGNQPQHF	TGTGCCAGCAGTTACAAGAGGGGGGCTGGCAATCAGCCCCAGCATTTT
TRBJ2-3	TRBV27	NA	NA	CASSFNTDTQYF	TGTGCCAGCAGTTTTAATACAGATACGCAGTATTTT
TRBJ2-7	TRBV5-1	NA	NA	CASSLDKPSAEQYF	TGCGCCAGCAGCTTGGATAAGCCCTCCGCCGAGCAGTACTTC
TRBJ2-2	TRBV9	NA	NA	CASSADFLQGGGNTGELFF	TGTGCCAGCAGCGCTGACTTTTTACAGGGAGGGGGAAACACCGGGGAGCTGTTTTTT
TRBJ2-3	TRBV11-2	NA	NA	CASSLRGLIDTQYF	TGTGCCAGCAGCTTAAGGGGTCTTATAGATACGCAGTATTTT
TRBJ1-1	TRBV7-2	NA	once	CASSLGSKGNTEAFF	TGTGCCAGCAGCTTAGGAAGTAAGGGGAACACTGAAGCTTTCTTT
TRBJ2-6	TRBV10-3	NA	NA	CAISESKASGANVLTF	TGTGCCATCAGTGAGTCGAAGGCCTCTGGGGCCAACGTCCTGACTTTC
TRBJ2-4	TRBV28	TRBD1	NA	CASRLTGVGAKNIQYF	TGTGCCAGCAGGCTGACAGGGGTCGGGGCCAAAAACATTCAGTACTTC
TRBJ2-7	TRBV19	NA	NA	CASSITGRVYYEQYF	TGTGCCAGTAGTATAACAGGGCGCGTCTACTACGAGCAGTACTTC
TRBJ2-2	TRBV11-2	TRBD2	NA	CASSRGLEYTGELFF	TGTGCCAGCAGCCGCGGACTAGAGTACACCGGGGAGCTGTTTTTT
TRBJ2-3	TRBV15	NA	few	CATSREVTDTQYF	TGTGCCACCAGCAGAGAAGTCACAGATACGCAGTATTTT
TRBJ2-5	TRBV6-1	NA	NA	CASRWEYGRKTQYF	TGTGCCAGCAGGTGGGAGTATGGTAGGAAGACCCAGTACTTC
TRBJ2-3	TRBV4-3	TRBD2	once	CASSQGGTSGRNTQYF	TGCGCCAGCAGCCAAGGGGGGACTAGCGGGAGAAATACGCAGTATTTT
TRBJ2-4	TRBV5-1	NA	NA	CASSLGLLEGKNIQYF	TGCGCCAGCAGCTTGGGCCTACTAGAAGGCAAAAACATTCAGTACTTC
TRBJ1-2	TRBV7-2	TRBD1	once	CASSPDRVQGYTF	TGTGCCAGCAGCCCCGACAGGGTACAAGGCTACACCTTC
TRBJ2-5	TRBV7-2	NA	NA	CASSLSPATETQYF	TGTGCCAGCAGCTTATCTCCAGCCACGGAGACCCAGTACTTC
TRBJ2-3	TRBV6-6	NA	NA	CASSYSQSTDTQYF	TGTGCCAGCAGTTACTCCCAAAGCACAGATACGCAGTATTTT